The next 20 T cell receptor beta chains were all read from a single sample in a study of blood T cell repertoires in COVID-19. Sequencing was performed with immunoSEQ multiplex PCR; in TCRdb, only in-frame clones are kept and a portion is missing. Of approximately 310,000 clones in the sample, approximately 88% are singletons; the top ten hold roughly 5.3%. The sequencing input was PBMCs or T cells enriched from blood (not recorded which). The source of these receptors is a man aged 55 to 70 who had recovered from COVID-19.

CDR3 DNA sequence: TGTGCCAGCAGTGAAGAAGGGGCCCTCACCGGGGAGCTGTTTTTT. It yields the protein CASSEEGALTGELFF. The rearrangement joins TRBV6-1 to TRBJ2-2; a possible D gene is TRBD1 (5 bases). From germline, CDR1 is MNHNS and CDR2 SASEGT. This CDR3 has 15 residues. Trimming took off 1 base at V and 4 bases at J, with 10 bases between the two ends.

The rearrangement uses TRBV28 and TRBJ2-7; 10 positions agree with TRBD1. CDR3 length equals 14 residues. The ends lost 10 bases at V and 3 bases at J; junction bases unmatched: 9. CDR1 and CDR2 from the germline V gene are MDHEN and SYDVKM. CDR3 residues: CAITPGTGVYEQYF. Here the CDR3 DNA reads TGTGCCATCACCCCGGGGACAGGGGTCTACGAGCAGTACTTC.

The J gene is TRBJ2-2, the V gene TRBV7-3; D ambiguous. Germline V gene lookup returns CDR1 SGHTA and CDR2 FQGTGA. Trimming shortened V by 5 bases and J by 0 bases, and 10 bases separated the two germline ends. The CDR3 is 15 amino acids. The CDR3 nucleotides read TGTGCCAGCAGCCCCGACACCGCGAACACCGGGGAGCTGTTTTTT. It translates to CASSPDTANTGELFF. The complete variable domain, with remaining parts taken from reference TRBV7-3 and TRBJ2-2, reads GAGVSQTPSNKVTEKGKYVELRCDPISGHTALYWYRQSLGQGPEFLIYFQGTGAADDSGLPNDRFFAVRPEGSVSTLKIQRTERGDSAVYLCASSPDTANTGELFFGEGSRLTVL.

This clone appeared once. The chain has TRBV5-1 and TRBJ2-2; weak D call: TRBD2 (5 bases). The CDR3 loop spans 15 amino acids. Deletions cut 0 bases from V and 5 bases from J, with 11 bases between. Germline V gene sequence: CDR1 SGHRS, CDR2 YFSETQ. CDR3 in DNA: TGCGCCAGCAGCTTGGGACAAACGGGAACCGGGGAGCTGTTTTTT. It is translated as CASSLGQTGTGELFF.

The chain couples TRBV19 to TRBJ2-7, with TRBD1 matching over 8 bases. V trimming: 5 bases; J trimming: 2 bases; junction bases outside the gene matches: 5. CDR3 length: 14 residues. Germline CDR1 reads LNHDA; CDR2 reads SQIVND (reference sequence). CDR3 sequence (DNA): TGTGCCAGTAGTGCCCGGGACAGGCCCTACGAGCAGTACTTC. It encodes CASSARDRPYEQYF.

V and J are TRBV7-3 and TRBJ1-2, with D hard to call. Per the germline V gene, CDR1 is SGHTA and CDR2 is FQGTGA. Trimming pared 6 bases from V and 8 bases from J, leaving 19 bases between. This CDR3 is built from 14 residues. The CDR3 DNA is TGTGCCAGCAGTCCCTCCGGGATGGAAGGGGGCTACACCTTC. It yields the protein CASSPSGMEGGYTF. Full variable domain (missing parts from reference TRBV7-3 and TRBJ1-2): GAGVSQTPSNKVTEKGKYVELRCDPISGHTALYWYRQSLGQGPEFLIYFQGTGAADDSGLPNDRFFAVRPEGSVSTLKIQRTERGDSAVYLCASSPSGMEGGYTFGSGTRLTVV.

In regard to this clone: This CDR3 is also generated by other DNA sequences in the sample. The chain links TRBV18 to TRBJ1-6, with D possibly TRBD1 on 5 matching bases. Trimming pared 3 bases from V and 3 bases from J, leaving 6 bases between. Germline V gene lookup returns CDR1 KGHSH and CDR2 LQKENI. This CDR3 has 14 residues. This CDR3 reads CASSPTDYNSPLHF. The CDR3 DNA is TGTGCCAGCTCACCGACAGACTATAATTCACCCCTCCACTTT. The full variable domain, its missing parts supplied by reference TRBV18 and TRBJ1-6, is NAGVMQNPRHLVRRRGQEARLRCSPMKGHSHVYWYRQLPEEGLKFMVYLQKENIIDESGMPKERFSAEFPKEGPSILRIQQVVRGDSAAYFCASSPTDYNSPLHFGNGTRLTVT.

The chain carries TRBV7-8 and TRBJ2-1; no definite D call. Germline values: CDR1 SGHVS, CDR2 FQNEAQ. Trimming took 1 base from V and 4 from J, leaving 5 bases between them. This CDR3 comprises 13 residues. CDR3 amino acids: CASSLVLYNEQFF. The DNA for the CDR3 is TGTGCCAGCAGCTTAGTTCTTTACAATGAGCAGTTCTTC.

V is TRBV25-1 and J is TRBJ1-5; 9 bases are shared with TRBD1. Trimming removed 6 bases from V and 3 bases from J; junction bases left unmatched: 3. This CDR3 has 14 residues. From germline, CDR1 is MGHDK and CDR2 SYGVNS. Here the CDR3 DNA reads TGTGCCAGCAGAGGGACAGGGTTCAATCAGCCCCAGCATTTT. It encodes CASRGTGFNQPQHF.

The chain recombines TRBV3-1 (or the pseudogene TRBV3-2) with TRBJ1-2; D unclear. CDR1 and CDR2 from the germline V gene are LGHDT and YNNKEL (reference sequence). Trimming took off 0 bases at V and 8 bases at J, with 10 bases between the two ends. This CDR3 comprises 13 residues. This chain's CDR3 is CASSQDGERGYTF. CDR3 in DNA: TGTGCCAGCAGCCAAGACGGGGAGAGGGGCTACACCTTC.

The V and J genes are TRBV27 and TRBJ1-4; D gene ambiguous. V lost 5 bases and J 8 bases, leaving 18 bases between the germline ends. Germline V CDR1 and CDR2: MNHEY, SMNVEV (reference sequence). The CDR3 totals 15 residues. The CDR3 DNA reads TGTGCCAGCAGTCTCCGACGGTTAGGAGGAGAAAAACTGTTTTTT. This gives the protein CASSLRRLGGEKLFF.

The CDR3 DNA reads TGTGCCAGCAGTTACACACAGGGGATCAATCAGCCCCAGCATTTT. It specifies CASSYTQGINQPQHF. The gene calls are TRBV6-5 and TRBJ1-5; 7 bases are a match to TRBD1. The junction had 4 bases not matched to a gene; V was cut back by 2 bases and J by 3 bases. Germline V lookup: CDR1 MNHEY, CDR2 SVGAGI. The CDR3 loop spans 15 amino acids.

The gene calls are TRBV19 and TRBJ1-5; 9 bases agree with TRBD1. V lost 11 bases and J lost 1; bases outside the gene matches: 12. CDR1 is LNHDA, CDR2 SQIVND, per germline (reference sequence). The CDR3 spans 16 residues. In DNA, the CDR3 is TGTGCCTCAAAACGCACCGGGACAGGGAGCAATCAGCCCCAGCATTTT. Its protein product is CASKRTGTGSNQPQHF.

The rearrangement joins TRBV5-1 to TRBJ1-5; perhaps TRBD1 as D (6 bases). CDR1 and CDR2 from the germline V gene are SGHRS and YFSETQ. The CDR3 is 14 residues long. The V gene lost 0 bases and the J gene lost 4 bases, with 8 bases spanning the gap. This chain's CDR3 is CASSLDRDNQPQHF. The CDR3, as DNA: TGCGCCAGCAGCTTGGACAGGGATAATCAGCCCCAGCATTTT. Full variable domain (remainder filled in from reference TRBV5-1 and TRBJ1-5): KAGVTQTPRYLIKTRGQQVTLSCSPISGHRSVSWYQQTPGQGLQFLFEYFSETQRNKGNFPGRFSGRQFSNSRSEMNVSTLELGDSALYLCASSLDRDNQPQHFGDGTRLSIL.

This clone was counted a single time. V gene TRBV30 combines with J gene TRBJ2-1; 8 bases match TRBD2. Trimming cost V 3 bases and J 12 bases; bases outside gene matches: 13. Germline V gene lookup returns CDR1 GTSNPN and CDR2 SVGIG (reference sequence). The CDR3 runs to 14 residues. CDR3 region: CAWSDPGLREGQFF. The DNA for the CDR3 is TGTGCCTGGAGCGACCCGGGACTCCGGGAGGGGCAGTTCTTC.

The chain combines TRBV21-1 with TRBJ2-7; the listed D gene, TRBD2, was not tested against the DNA. TRBV21-1 is deemed a pseudogene. CDR3 length: 17 amino acids. Written as DNA, the CDR3 is TGTGCCAGCAGCAGCTGGACTAGCGGGGTTTCGAGAGACGAGCAGTACTTC. Protein sequence: CASSSWTSGVSRDEQYF.

CDR3 sequence reads: CATSETGDVIGDTQYF. The CDR3 bases are TGTGCCACCAGTGAAACAGGGGATGTCATTGGCGATACGCAGTATTTT. This rearrangement joins TRBV24-1 to TRBJ2-3; 7 bases match TRBD1. Germline V CDR1 and CDR2: KGHDR, SFDVKD. The CDR3 has 16 amino acids. After removal of 4 bases from V and 6 bases from J, the junction contained 12 bases not matched to a gene.

This chain uses TRBV5-1 with TRBJ1-5; D unclear. The CDR3 is made up of 13 amino acids. Germline V gene data show CDR1 as SGHRS and CDR2 as YFSETQ. Trimming shortened V by 0 bases and J by 4 bases, and 5 bases separated the two germline ends. The CDR3 DNA reads as TGCGCCAGCAGCTTGGAGAGGAATCAGCCCCAGCATTTT. This translates into CASSLERNQPQHF.

The chain carries TRBV28 and TRBJ2-5, with TRBD2 matching 13 bases. Trimming cost V 2 bases and J 4 bases; bases outside gene matches: 13. Germline V gives CDR1 MDHEN, CDR2 SYDVKM. The CDR3 spans 19 residues. The CDR3 loop is CASSLGAGLAGPVGETQYF. In nucleotides, the CDR3 is TGTGCCAGCAGTTTAGGTGCGGGACTAGCGGGACCGGTGGGAGAGACCCAGTACTTC.

The chain combines TRBV29-1 with TRBJ1-2; perhaps TRBD1 as D (5 bases). Trimming pared 4 bases from V and 4 bases from J, leaving 16 bases between. In germline, CDR1 is SQVTM, CDR2 ANQGSEA. The CDR3 totals 14 residues. CDR3 in DNA: TGCAGCGTTGGAAGAGCGTCAGGGTCCTATGGCTACACCTTC. This translates into CSVGRASGSYGYTF.